The 9 T cell receptor beta chains below come from one sample, sequenced in a study (dated by TCRdb to 2016 to 2018). Preparation of the library involved RT-PCR. Sequencing took place on an Illumina MiSeq. TCRdb reprocessed the public reads (quality trimming at Q25 with fastp, clone calling with MiXCR) and kept in-frame beta chains. Each CDR3 protein gets just one entry, which takes the most common genes and DNA from the rows behind it. The sample table records 650,000 to 800,000 distinct CDR3 sequences; 14% of these occur just once. 3.6% of the sample lies in the top ten. Sequenced: memory CD4+ T cells from blood. The receptor set was obtained from a female donor in good health, serving as a healthy control.

This clonotype was counted ten times or more. The chain combines TRBV12-3 or TRBV12-4 with TRBJ1-5, with D possibly being TRBD1 (6 bases). Trimming removed 6 bases at V and 5 bases at J, with 11 bases between. This CDR3 contains 13 residues. The CDR3 loop reads CASRTGLDQPQHF. CDR3 in DNA: TGTGCCAGCAGAACAGGGTTAGATCAGCCCCAGCATTTT.

This clonotype was counted many times. The chain combines TRBV7-8 with TRBJ2-7; TRBD1 matches 9 bases. V lost 3 bases to trimming and J lost 3 bases; unmatched junction nucleotides: 3. This CDR3 region has 14 residues. CDR1 is SGHVS, CDR2 FQNEAQ, per germline. This chain's CDR3 is CASSFGTGIYEQYF. In DNA, the CDR3 is TGTGCCAGCAGCTTCGGGACAGGGATCTACGAGCAGTACTTC.

The rearrangement uses TRBV7-8 and TRBJ1-1, with a possible D match to TRBD1 (5 bases). The CDR3 is 16 amino acids. Trimming pared 0 bases from V and 1 base from J, leaving 12 bases between. Germline CDR1 and CDR2: SGHVS and FQNEAQ. CDR3 nucleotides: TGTGCCAGCAGCTTAGCGACGGGACGGGCGAACACTGAAGCTTTCTTT. Translated: CASSLATGRANTEAFF.

J is TRBJ1-2 and V is TRBV7-9, with D possibly TRBD1 on 6 matching bases. Germline V CDR1 and CDR2: SEHNR, FQNEAQ (reference sequence). V was cut by 5 bases and J by 0 bases, with 13 bases left in between. The CDR3 runs 15 residues. The DNA of the CDR3 is TGTGCCAGCAGCCCCCGGGACATCTCTAACTATGGCTACACCTTC. This gives the protein CASSPRDISNYGYTF.

This clonotype came up many times. The chain recombines TRBV5-1 with TRBJ2-7, with 8 nucleotides matching TRBD2. V shed 2 bases, J shed 3 bases, and the junction held 10 bases outside the gene matches. CDR1 and CDR2 from the germline V gene are SGHRS and YFSETQ. The CDR3 consists of 16 residues. Here the CDR3 reads CASSFAGTRLRYEQYF. The CDR3 region has the DNA TGCGCCAGCAGCTTCGCTGGGACTAGGCTACGCTACGAGCAGTACTTC.

This clonotype was recorded a few times. The rearrangement uses TRBV7-2 and TRBJ2-7; tentatively, D is TRBD1 (6 bases). The CDR3 is 14 amino acids. Trimming removed 5 bases from V and 2 bases from J, with 13 bases in between. Germline assignment: CDR1 SGHTA and CDR2 FQGNSA. The CDR3 is CASSTGTTTYEQYF. As DNA, the CDR3 is TGTGCCAGCAGCACCGGGACAACAACCTACGAGCAGTACTTC.

This clonotype has only a few counts. The chain links TRBV20-1 to TRBJ2-2; 12 bases line up with TRBD2. The V gene's germline CDR1 is DFQATT and CDR2 SNEGSKA (reference sequence). V trimming: 5 bases; J trimming: 6 bases; junction bases outside the gene matches: 4. The CDR3 length is 14 residues. In nucleotides, the CDR3 is TGCAGTGCTCTAGCGGGGGGGCGAGCCGGGGAGCTGTTTTTT. Its protein is CSALAGGRAGELFF.

This clonotype was seen ten or more times. The J gene is TRBJ2-1, the V gene TRBV5-1; 12 bases line up with TRBD2. J was trimmed by 7 bases and V by 7 bases; bases with no gene match: 3. This CDR3 spans 13 amino acids. Per the germline V gene, CDR1 is SGHRS and CDR2 is YFSETQ. The DNA of the CDR3 is TGCGCCAGCGGACTAGCGGGAAAGAATGAGCAGTTCTTC. Residues: CASGLAGKNEQFF.

This clonotype was counted between two and nine times. This chain connects TRBV20-1 to TRBJ2-4, with TRBD2 identical over 11 bases. V trimming: 3 bases; J trimming: 0 bases; junction bases outside the gene matches: 7. This CDR3 contains 17 residues. The germline gives CDR1 DFQATT, CDR2 SNEGSKA (reference sequence). CDR3 loop: CSASTSGGELAKNIQYF. The CDR3 DNA follows: TGCAGTGCTAGTACTAGCGGGGGTGAATTAGCCAAAAACATTCAGTACTTC.